These 21 T cell receptor beta chains came from one sample sequenced in a study of persistence of HIV-infected CD4 T cells. Which antigens these TCRs recognize remains unknown. Cells were stimulated nonspecifically with anti-CD3/anti-CD28 magnetic beads. Sorting of responding CD4+ T cells relied on upregulated CD40 ligand together with CD69. The immunoSEQ assay was version 4, run in survey mode. The protocol was immunoSEQ multiplex PCR, while the TCRdb copy is restricted to in-frame clones and leaves out a portion. The sample lists 40,000 to 60,000 clones; approximately 90% were seen once. Source: CD4+ T cells sorted from PBMCs after roughly 18-hour stimulation, taken from a patient who received antiretroviral therapy. The receptor source for this set is an adult woman with HIV who was CMV-seropositive.

The chain employs TRBV6-5 and TRBJ2-7; possible D gene TRBD2, 7 bases. The CDR3 has 15 residues. V was cut by 10 bases and J by 4 bases, with 23 bases left in between. Germline lookup yields CDR1 MNHEY and CDR2 SVGAGI. This chain's CDR3 is CATSGGGRTAYEQYF. The CDR3 bases are TGTGCCACCTCGGGGGGCGGGAGAACTGCTTACGAGCAGTACTTC.

The chain joins TRBV19 to TRBJ2-3; D gene unclear. Germline V gene data show CDR1 as LNHDA and CDR2 as SQIVND (reference sequence). The CDR3 sequence is 17 residues long. With 4 bases removed from V and 0 bases from J, the gap between germline ends came to 17 bases. CDR3 DNA: TGTGCCAGTAGTAAGGTTGTGGCTACCACTAGCACAGATACGCAGTATTTT. This gives the protein CASSKVVATTSTDTQYF.

J is TRBJ1-2 and V is TRBV5-1, with 7 nucleotides matching TRBD1. Germline CDR1 and CDR2: SGHRS and YFSETQ. Trimming removed 2 bases from V and 6 bases from J; junction bases left unmatched: 7. The CDR3 has 14 amino acids. CDR3 DNA: TGCGCCAGCAGCTTAGACAGGGTGGCGAATGGCTACACCTTC. Translating gives CASSLDRVANGYTF.

As concerns this clone: Additional DNA sequences in this sample encode the identical CDR3. This chain uses TRBV5-1 with TRBJ1-1; maybe TRBD1 (5 bases). Germline CDR1 SGHRS, CDR2 YFSETQ. This CDR3 contains 14 residues. V lost 4 bases to trimming and J lost 4 bases, with 14 bases between them. As DNA, the CDR3 is TGCGCCAGCAGCCCCCCAGAAAGGGGCACTGAAGCTTTCTTT. Translated: CASSPPERGTEAFF.

This clone appeared a single time. The chain carries TRBV7-3 and TRBJ2-2, with TRBD2 matching 9 bases. The CDR3 consists of 15 residues. After removal of 5 bases from V and 6 bases from J, the junction contained 7 bases not matched to a gene. In germline, CDR1 is SGHTA, CDR2 FQGTGA. The CDR3 nucleotides are TGTGCCAGCAGCCTAGCGGGGCGGTCCGCCGGGGAGCTGTTTTTT. Translated, it gives CASSLAGRSAGELFF.

The rearrangement uses TRBV28 and TRBJ1-5; D is unclear. Trimming shortened V by 5 bases and J by 8 bases, and 16 bases separated the two germline ends. The CDR3 consists of 14 residues. Germline CDR1 MDHEN, CDR2 SYDVKM. The CDR3 DNA reads as TGTGCCAGCAGTCCCGGACCGCTAATGGAGCCCCAGCATTTT. It yields the protein CASSPGPLMEPQHF.

This chain uses TRBV7-2 with TRBJ1-1; D uncertain. The CDR3 runs to 14 residues. CDR1 is SGHTA, CDR2 FQGNSA, per germline. V lost 2 bases to trimming and J lost 0 bases, with 7 bases between them. The CDR3 region has the DNA TGTGCCAGCAGCTTAAAGCAAATGAACACTGAAGCTTTCTTT. This codes for CASSLKQMNTEAFF. Full variable domain (missing parts from reference TRBV7-2 and TRBJ1-1): GAGVSQSPSNKVTEKGKDVELRCDPISGHTALYWYRQSLGQGLEFLIYFQGNSAPDKSGLPSDRFSAERTGGSVSTLTIQRTQQEDSAVYLCASSLKQMNTEAFFGQGTRLTVV.

This clone was counted a single time. The chain uses TRBV12-3 or TRBV12-4 and TRBJ2-1; D gene uncertain. V shed 6 bases and J shed 14 bases, with 14 bases lying between them. This CDR3 comprises 11 residues. The DNA for the CDR3 is TGTGCCAGCAGCCGCCTGCTCGCGAAGTTCTTC. Protein: CASSRLLAKFF.

The chain recombines TRBV7-3 with TRBJ2-3; 8 nucleotides align to TRBD2. Germline assignment: CDR1 SGHTA and CDR2 FQGTGA. The CDR3 runs to 18 residues. The J segment lost 1 base and the V segment lost 4 bases, leaving 13 bases of the junction unmatched. CDR3 in DNA: TGTGCCAGCAGCTCCACGGGGGCAGCGGGAGCGGGCACAGATACGCAGTATTTT. This encodes CASSSTGAAGAGTDTQYF.

This clone has only a few counts. The V and J genes are TRBV7-9 and TRBJ2-1; D is perhaps TRBD1 (6 bases). Germline CDR1 is SEHNR and CDR2 is FQNEAQ (reference sequence). V dropped 5 bases and J dropped 0 bases, with 20 bases sitting between them. This CDR3 has 18 residues. CDR3 in amino acids: CASSPSERQVSSYNEQFF. CDR3 coding DNA: TGTGCCAGCAGCCCGTCAGAGAGACAGGTAAGCTCCTACAATGAGCAGTTCTTC.

This chain uses TRBV29-1 with TRBJ2-3; 8 bases are a match to TRBD1. J was trimmed by 3 bases and V by 8 bases; bases with no gene match: 13. The CDR3 totals 15 residues. Germline V lookup: CDR1 SQVTM, CDR2 ANQGSEA. CDR3 DNA sequence: TGCAGCACCCGATACTCAGGGGGCGGAACAGATACGCAGTATTTT. Protein sequence: CSTRYSGGGTDTQYF.

The chain recombines TRBV13 with TRBJ1-2; 9 bases are a match to TRBD1. With V trimmed by 2 bases and J by 5 bases, 6 bases remained unmatched. The CDR3 consists of 15 residues. The germline gives CDR1 PRHDT, CDR2 FYEKMQ (reference sequence). CDR3 nucleotides: TGTGCCAGCAGCTTACGCTCGGGACAGGGATATGGCTACACCTTC. This codes for CASSLRSGQGYGYTF.

This clone was recorded a few times. The chain has TRBV11-1 and TRBJ1-6; 7 bases map to TRBD1. This CDR3 has 14 amino acids. V lost 1 base, J lost 10 bases, and 4 bases stayed unmatched. Germline V gives CDR1 SGHAT, CDR2 FQDESV (reference sequence). CDR3 in DNA: TGTGCCAGCAGCTTAGGCCAGGGGGGCTCACCCCTCCACTTT. Protein product: CASSLGQGGSPLHF. The variable domain in full, with the rest retrieved from reference TRBV11-1 and TRBJ1-6, is EAEVAQSPRYKITEKSQAVAFWCDPISGHATLYWYRQILGQGPELLVQFQDESVVDDSQLPKDRFSAERLKGVDSTLKIQPAELGDSAMYLCASSLGQGGSPLHFGNGTRLTVT.

The chain joins TRBV7-2 to TRBJ2-5; 14 bases align to TRBD2. Looked up from germline, CDR1 is SGHTA and CDR2 is FQGNSA. This CDR3 is 16 amino acids long. V shed 4 bases, J shed 1 base, and the junction held 2 bases outside the gene matches. The CDR3 sequence: CASSSGLAGGQETQYF. DNA of the CDR3: TGTGCCAGCAGCTCCGGACTAGCGGGGGGCCAAGAGACCCAGTACTTC.

The chain employs TRBV9 and TRBJ1-2; 9 nucleotides line up with TRBD1. V shed 3 bases and J 6 bases; nucleotides not matched to a gene: 12. Per the germline V gene, CDR1 is SGDLS and CDR2 is YYNGEE. CDR3 length equals 16 residues. CDR3 coding DNA: TGTGCCAGCAGCGCCTACCCCCTGACAGGGGGTAATGGCTACACCTTC. This translates into CASSAYPLTGGNGYTF. Variable domain in full (rest from reference TRBV9 and TRBJ1-2): DSGVTQTPKHLITATGQRVTLRCSPRSGDLSVYWYQQSLDQGLQFLIQYYNGEERAKGNILERFSAQQFPDLHSELNLSSLELGDSALYFCASSAYPLTGGNGYTFGSGTRLTVV.

The chain carries TRBV5-8 and TRBJ1-1, with 7 bases fitting TRBD1. With 4 bases clipped from V and 0 bases from J, the junction kept 3 bases outside the gene matches. Germline V gene lookup returns CDR1 SGHTS and CDR2 YDEGEE. The CDR3 loop spans 14 amino acids. The DNA of the CDR3 is TGTGCCAGCAGCACAGGGGTATTGAACACTGAAGCTTTCTTT. Amino acids: CASSTGVLNTEAFF.

This sequence joins TRBV24-1 and TRBJ2-2; D is possibly TRBD2 (5 bases). Germline V gives CDR1 KGHDR, CDR2 SFDVKD. CDR3 length equals 17 residues. V lost 6 bases and J lost 7, with 23 bases in between. CDR3 nucleotides: TGTGCCACCAGTACCTTTGTGGGTAATTTACTAGGCGGGGAGCTGTTTTTT. This codes for CATSTFVGNLLGGELFF.

The chain joins TRBV6-2 or TRBV6-3 to TRBJ1-5; 9 nucleotides line up with TRBD1. Unmatched junction bases numbered 3, after V lost 0 bases and J lost 6 bases. The CDR3 totals 15 residues. The V gene's germline CDR1 is MNHEY and CDR2 SVGEGT. In DNA form, the CDR3 reads TGTGCCAGCAGTTACTCGGACAGGGGTCGTCAGCCCCAGCATTTT. It is translated as CASSYSDRGRQPQHF.

The rearrangement links TRBV5-5 to TRBJ1-6; D remains ambiguous. In germline, CDR1 is SGHKS, CDR2 YYEKEE (reference sequence). CDR3 length equals 14 residues. Trimming took 2 bases from V and 5 from J, leaving 8 bases between them. The DNA of the CDR3 is TGTGCCAGCAGCTTCGGGAATAATAATTCACCCCTCCACTTT. Its protein product is CASSFGNNNSPLHF.

The genes are TRBV11-3 and TRBJ2-7; D remains ambiguous. Per the germline V gene, CDR1 is SGHNT and CDR2 is YENEEA. Trimming took 1 base from V and 3 from J, leaving 4 bases between them. The CDR3 contains 12 residues. CDR3 bases: TGTGCCAGCAGCTTAGTCGACTACGAGCAGTACTTC. Its translation: CASSLVDYEQYF.

The genes are TRBV18 and TRBJ1-1; TRBD1 matches 7 bases. The CDR3 loop spans 15 amino acids. Germline CDR1 is KGHSH and CDR2 is LQKENI. V trimming: 2 bases; J trimming: 2 bases; junction bases outside the gene matches: 5. CDR3 protein: CASSPGRGINTEAFF. CDR3 DNA sequence: TGTGCCAGCTCACCAGGCAGGGGGATAAACACTGAAGCTTTCTTT. Looking up the rest from reference TRBV18 and TRBJ1-1 gives the full variable domain: NAGVMQNPRHLVRRRGQEARLRCSPMKGHSHVYWYRQLPEEGLKFMVYLQKENIIDESGMPKERFSAEFPKEGPSILRIQQVVRGDSAAYFCASSPGRGINTEAFFGQGTRLTVV.